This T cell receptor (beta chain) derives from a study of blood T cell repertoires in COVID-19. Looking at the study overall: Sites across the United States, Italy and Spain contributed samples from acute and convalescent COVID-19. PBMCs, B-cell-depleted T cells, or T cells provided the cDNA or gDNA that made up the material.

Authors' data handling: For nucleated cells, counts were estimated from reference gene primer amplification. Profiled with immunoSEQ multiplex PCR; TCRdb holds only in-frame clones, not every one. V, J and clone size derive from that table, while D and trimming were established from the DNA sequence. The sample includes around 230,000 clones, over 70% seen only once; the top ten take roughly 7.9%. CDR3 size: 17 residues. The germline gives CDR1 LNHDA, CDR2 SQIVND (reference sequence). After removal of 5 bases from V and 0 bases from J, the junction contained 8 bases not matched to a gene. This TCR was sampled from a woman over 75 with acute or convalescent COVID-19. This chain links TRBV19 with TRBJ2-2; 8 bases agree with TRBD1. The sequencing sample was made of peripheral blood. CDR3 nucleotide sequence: TGTGCCAGTAGTCGACAGGGGACCTCGGCGAACACCGGGGAGCTGTTTTTT. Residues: CASSRQGTSANTGELFF.